The 2 T cell receptor beta chains below come from one sample, sequenced in a study of T cell responses to AZD1222 COVID-19 vaccine. Sequencing used immunoSEQ multiplex PCR; TCRdb keeps in-frame clones, though not all of them. The table records around 160,000 clones, 94% of them present only once. The specimen comprised peripheral blood, sampled 28 days after the second AZD1222 dose. These receptors were collected from an adult who received the AZD1222 COVID-19 vaccine.

This chain uses TRBV18 with TRBJ1-2, with 11 bases identical to TRBD1. Germline CDR1 KGHSH, CDR2 LQKENI. V gave up 3 bases and J gave up 6 bases; unmatched junction bases: 3. The CDR3 has 14 amino acids. Here the CDR3 reads CASSPGQGADGYTF. DNA of the CDR3: TGTGCCAGCTCACCCGGACAGGGGGCAGATGGCTACACCTTC.

This chain connects TRBV6-5 to TRBJ2-1, with a tentative D call TRBD2 (6 bases). The CDR3 is made up of 13 amino acids. Deletions cut 5 bases from V and 9 bases from J, with 14 bases between. Germline lookup yields CDR1 MNHEY and CDR2 SVGAGI. CDR3 sequence (DNA): TGTGCCAGCAGTCCCAAAGCGGGTAGTGAGCAGTTCTTC. It yields the protein CASSPKAGSEQFF.